This TCR beta chain was identified in a study of CD8 T cells in Susac syndrome (dated by TCRdb to the late 2010s). Background for the entire study: The study used repertoire sequencing to test whether antigen drove CD8+ T cell activation and differentiation in Susac syndrome. Overall study results and their limits: The number of individuals in the TCR sequencing and HLA analysis was acknowledged as relatively small.

The CDR3, cysteine through phenylalanine, is 15 amino acids long. This entry keeps only the CDR3 DNA: 45 bases, framed from base 1. For CDR1 and CDR2, the germline V gene lists SGHTA and FQGNSA. Trimming removed 4 bases from V and 3 bases from J; the gene matches leave 5 bases unexplained. RNA was extracted with the RNeasy kit and about 0.5 to 1 ug was reverse transcribed using random hexamers. The immunoSEQ multiplex PCR assay, covering 54 Vbeta and 13 Jbeta segments, was used to amplify TCR beta CDR3 regions. PCR amplification bias was corrected by using a synthetic template baseline for primer optimization and computational correction. The paper's processing steps were these. Reads were annotated to V, D and J genes according to IMGT and were analyzed with immunoSEQ Analyzer, with only productive sequences retained. Clonality was calculated as one minus the Shannon entropy normalized by log2 of the number of productive unique sequences. For each patient and control, public and private clones were evaluated among the 100 most prevalent clones. A clone was defined as Susac-specific if it was absent from the healthy and MS cohorts, from 950 to 1,300 published viral clones and from other ImmuneACCESS disease sequences. TCRdb handled the public reads itself, with Q25 trimming in fastp and clone calling in MiXCR, and kept productive beta chains. Rows matching on CDR3 protein sequence are summarized as one entry with the most common DNA and genes. Here the V and J calls rest on TCRdb's processing, not on the authors' analysis. This sample has around 150,000 distinct CDR3 sequences in its table, and just under 95% of those were observed once. Around 0.14% of the sample lies in the top ten.

High-throughput TCR beta sequencing profiled peripheral blood CD8+ and CD4+ T cells from healthy donors, Susac syndrome patients and multiple sclerosis patients. Healthy donors were included as age- and sex-matched controls. Bulk CD8+ and CD4+ T cells were purified magnetically by negative isolation, whereas CD8+ TEMRA cells were enriched by FACS. Blood was drawn into EDTA tubes, processed within 24 hours, and PBMCs were isolated by density gradient centrifugation. PBMCs intended for TCR sequencing were cryopreserved in liquid nitrogen and were subsequently thawed in a 37 degrees C water bath. The sorted or isolated CD4+, CD8+ and CD8+ TEMRA cells had a purity of 90% or higher. This clonotype was detected only a few times. Its target antigen remains unknown. Qualities for individual bases were not recorded, and no much larger clone is one base off.

The TCR comes from a human donor in good health. The chain is assembled from TRBV7-2 and TRBJ2-2; 7 bases in between match TRBD1. Sequenced: CD4+ T cells from PBMCs. The nucleotide sequence is given as TGTGCCAGCAGCTGGGGCCAGGGGGACACCGGGGAGCTGTTTTTT. Translated, this is CASSWGQGDTGELFF.